The 4 T cell receptor beta chains below come from one sample, sequenced in a study of T cell repertoires in cytomegalovirus infection (dated by TCRdb to between 2018 and 2021). The data were produced on an Illumina HiSeq 1500. TCRdb's own reprocessing of the public reads used fastp at Q25 and MiXCR and kept productive beta chains. Each record represents a unique CDR3 protein, reported with the most common genes and DNA among its rows. For this sample the table gives almost 500,000 distinct CDR3 sequences, of which about 11% were detected only once. The top ten hold roughly a tenth of the sample. Material: PBMCs. The source is a human donor in good health (CMV status not recorded). Some clones in this sample may be carry-over from other donors' samples.

This clonotype appeared a few times. This sequence joins TRBV7-9 and TRBJ2-7; 16 nucleotides match TRBD2. After removal of 1 base from V and 2 bases from J, the junction contained 2 bases not matched to a gene. Germline V gene lookup returns CDR1 SEHNR and CDR2 FQNEAQ (reference sequence). The CDR3 consists of 17 residues. This CDR3 is CASSLGGLAGGPYEQYF. The CDR3, as DNA: TGTGCCAGCAGCTTAGGGGGACTAGCGGGAGGGCCCTACGAGCAGTACTTC.

This clonotype was counted many times. The V call is TRBV10-3, the J call TRBJ2-7; 9 bases line up with TRBD2. V was pared by 3 bases and J by 4 bases, with 4 bases of the junction left unmatched. Per germline, CDR1 ENHRY and CDR2 SYGVKD. The CDR3 extends over 14 amino acids. The CDR3 reads CAISESSGMYEQYF. For the CDR3, the DNA is TGTGCCATCAGTGAATCTAGCGGGATGTACGAGCAGTACTTC.

In this sample, this clonotype turned up many times. J is TRBJ1-3 and V is TRBV2, with D uncertain. V lost 0 bases, J lost 4 bases, and 4 bases lay in between. Germline CDR1 and CDR2: SNHLY and FYNNEI. The CDR3 has 13 residues. CDR3 sequence: CASSEALGNTIYF. The CDR3 nucleotides are TGTGCCAGCAGTGAAGCGCTGGGAAACACCATATATTTT.

This clonotype showed up many times. The chain has TRBV28 and TRBJ2-3; D is perhaps TRBD1 or TRBD2 (5 bases each). CDR3 length: 17 amino acids. CDR1 MDHEN and CDR2 SYDVKM come from the germline V gene. Trimming removed 3 bases from V and 2 bases from J, with 18 bases in between. The CDR3 reads CASSFSASGRDTDTQYF. The CDR3 nucleotides read TGTGCCAGCAGTTTCTCCGCCTCGGGACGAGACACAGATACGCAGTATTTT.